This record concerns one TCR beta chain sequence. Its antigen is currently unknown. This record comes from a study of cytomegalovirus exposure and HLA in healthy donors. Study details: There were fewer than 130 million unique TCR beta sequences, drawn from about 179 million T cells, in an earlier analysis. Overall study findings and caveats: Sequence variants that were highly shared formed a cluster that was likely a sequencing artifact.

This CDR3 comprises 16 residues. Germline V gene data show CDR1 as MGHRA and CDR2 as YSYEKL. V was cut by 1 base and J by 0 bases, with 12 bases left in between. Primers for the PCR totalled 60 Vbeta and 13 Jbeta. Here immunoSEQ multiplex PCR was the method, and the copy in TCRdb shows in-frame clones only, minus some. The repertoire has 74,000 or so clones, less than 80% of them found once; the top ten carry 7.2%. Sequenced: PBMCs. This clonotype was obtained from a woman aged 40 to 50 in good health and CMV-seronegative. The rearrangement uses TRBV4-1 and TRBJ1-2, with TRBD1 as a possible D gene (5 bases). Here the CDR3 reads CASSQVGRDSNYGYTF. In DNA, the CDR3 is TGCGCCAGCAGCCAAGTCGGCAGGGATTCTAACTATGGCTACACCTTC.